A selection of T cell receptor beta chains follows, all from one sample in a study of tumor-infiltrating lymphocytes in primary liver carcinoma. From the multiplex PCR reads, TCRdb called clonotypes with MiXCR, one entry per CDR3 protein. In the table there are some 120,000 distinct CDR3 sequences, less than 80% of which are singletons. The sequenced material came from liver tumor tissue from sampling region 1. The receptors stem from a woman aged 55-70 years with primary liver carcinoma and hepatitis B virus infection. Each CDR3 is given with its conserved first and last residue. Each record gives: V gene, J gene, CDR3 protein.

TRBV14	TRBJ1-1	CASSLDRGQSHTEAFF
TRBV11-3	TRBJ2-1	CASSFPSGGNEQFF
TRBV12-3/TRBV12-4	TRBJ2-5	CASSLTGQGKTQYF
TRBV24-1	TRBJ2-5	CATSDRQAHQETQCF
TRBV11-3	TRBJ2-1	CASRQTSGNINERFF
TRBV5-1	TRBJ1-2	CASSLAPTGGDYGYTF
TRBV30	TRBJ1-2	CAWSDADYGYTF
TRBV6-1	TRBJ2-2	CASREGQRVTGELFF
TRBV6-6	TRBJ2-1	CASRYGTVGPKFF
TRBV11-3	TRBJ1-1	CASIPRGGEIRAFF
TRBV28	TRBJ2-2	CASSPSGLISGELFF
TRBV30	TRBJ2-1	CAWSVEGGGVISEQFF
TRBV7-9	TRBJ2-7	CASSLEYGDYEHYF
TRBV11-2	TRBJ2-2	CTSSPVTSGRGTGELFF
TRBV6-1	TRBJ1-2	CASSEAGTYGYTF
TRBV11-2	TRBJ2-1	CASSSFGNEQFF
TRBV29-1	TRBJ2-7	CSVSWKGTAGQYF
TRBV10-2	TRBJ1-5	CASSLTGDQPQHF
TRBV20-1	TRBJ1-2	CRRGTGLGYGYTF
TRBV11-2	TRBJ2-1	CASSFAIGNERFF
TRBV28	TRBJ2-4	CASRKGGTRGPDF
TRBV7-9	TRBJ2-2	CANSRTGGAGELFF
TRBV11-2	TRBJ2-3	CASGSRQSSLTDTQYF
TRBV11-1	TRBJ2-6	CASSLAFSGSGAIVLTF
TRBV4-2	TRBJ2-7	CASSQDGSEFPYEQYF
TRBV24-1	TRBJ2-5	CATSRIAGGGETQYF
TRBV5-1	TRBJ2-5	CASSGDGGEETQYF
TRBV11-1	TRBJ2-6	CASLLSFSSSGANVLTF
TRBV4-1	TRBJ2-5	CASSQSPGGIQETQYF
TRBV29-1	TRBJ1-6	CSVGASIDSPLHF
TRBV28	TRBJ2-7	CATVRETIRNEQYF
TRBV13	TRBJ2-2	CASSLGGAGTGELFF
TRBV6-1	TRBJ1-5	CASSDRGTRVRYQPQHF
TRBV6-5	TRBJ2-1	CASSSGDSYNEQFF
TRBV11-2	TRBJ2-3	CASGLGGLTYMSDTQYF
TRBV28	TRBJ1-1	CASSWGQANTEAFF
TRBV6-1	TRBJ2-7	CATSLNPPGLATYEQYF
TRBV5-1	TRBJ1-4	CASSRGGQLNEKLFF
TRBV5-1	TRBJ2-7	CASSSRQGANYEQYF
TRBV28	TRBJ2-7	CASSRLAPYEQYF
TRBV6-1	TRBJ1-2	CASSESQARVNGYTF
TRBV11-2	TRBJ2-1	CASGRRLSGGPGDEQFF
TRBV11-2	TRBJ2-7	CASSTISRVAGGQKPYEEYF
TRBV7-9	TRBJ1-5	CASSLGGINQPQHF
TRBV12-3/TRBV12-4	TRBJ1-2	CANSLNPYGYTF